The 22 T cell receptor beta chains presented below share a single source sample, sequenced in a study of blood T cells in healthy people across ages. A J-beta primer mix and a sample-barcoded 5' primer were used in a second PCR of roughly 6 to 11 cycles. A single record per CDR3 protein comes from TCRdb applying MiXCR to the 5' RACE reads. The sample shows about 650,000 distinct CDR3 sequences, about 30% of them seen only once. Sample: blood. These receptor sequences come from a woman aged 80 or over in good health.

This clonotype appeared many times. V and J are TRBV15 and TRBJ1-2, with 7 bases fitting TRBD1. The V segment lost 4 bases and the J segment 0 bases; nucleotides outside the gene matches: 5. The germline V gene has CDR1 LNHNV and CDR2 YYDKDF (reference sequence). The CDR3 covers 15 residues. The CDR3: CATSNWDRPNYGYTF. CDR3 in DNA: TGTGCCACCAGCAACTGGGACAGACCTAACTATGGCTACACCTTC.

V gene TRBV20-1 combines with J gene TRBJ2-1, with 10 bases identical to TRBD2. Matching the DNA end better, TRBJ2-7 makes the J call doubtful. This CDR3 spans 14 amino acids. Germline values: CDR1 DFQATT, CDR2 SNEGSKA (reference sequence). This chain's CDR3 is CSAPKREGSYEQYF. The CDR3 nucleotides are TGCAGTGCACCTAAGCGGGAGGGTTCTTACGAGCAGTACTTC.

This clonotype was seen ten or more times. The chain couples TRBV7-8 to TRBJ1-5, with TRBD1 as a possible D gene (5 bases). V gave up 5 bases and J gave up 4 bases, with 21 bases separating them. Per the germline V gene, CDR1 is SGHVS and CDR2 is FQNEAQ. CDR3 size: 17 residues. In DNA, the CDR3 is TGTGCCAGCAGCGTAGGGTCCGGGGCAGCCCTGAATCAGCCCCAGCATTTT. It yields the protein CASSVGSGAALNQPQHF.

The V and J genes are TRBV12-3 or TRBV12-4 and TRBJ1-4; D possibly corresponds to TRBD1 (5 bases). V lost 3 bases and J 8 bases, leaving 16 bases between the germline ends. The length of the CDR3 is 15 residues. The CDR3, as DNA: TGTGCCAGCAGTTTCGGGACTTCCCGGGGCGAAAAACTGTTTTTT. Encoded protein: CASSFGTSRGEKLFF.

A note on this clonotype: This clone may be a read error of a much larger clone one base away. The V and J genes are TRBV29-1 and TRBJ2-7; D perhaps matches TRBD1 (5 bases). Germline CDR1 and CDR2: SQVTM and ANQGSEA. This CDR3 comprises 14 residues. Trimming cost V 2 bases and J 7 bases, with 18 bases left between them. DNA for the CDR3: TGCAGCGTTGAAAGGACGTCAACAGGAAATGAGCAGTACTTC. This translates into CSVERTSTGNEQYF.

This clonotype was counted between two and nine times. V and J are TRBV9 and TRBJ1-4; D remains unclear. CDR1 is SGDLS, CDR2 YYNGEE, per germline. This CDR3 is 14 amino acids long. Trimming stripped 1 base from V and 8 bases from J, with 12 bases between. The DNA for the CDR3 is TGTGCCAGCAGCGTAATGAGGTTGTGGGAAAAACTGTTTTTT. Its translation is CASSVMRLWEKLFF. The entire variable domain, with the rest obtained from reference TRBV9 and TRBJ1-4, is as follows: DSGVTQTPKHLITATGQRVTLRCSPRSGDLSVYWYQQSLDQGLQFLIQYYNGEERAKGNILERFSAQQFPDLHSELNLSSLELGDSALYFCASSVMRLWEKLFFGSGTQLSVL.

V gene TRBV2 combines with J gene TRBJ1-3, with D tentatively TRBD1 (5 bases). V was pared by 5 bases and J by 6 bases, with 14 bases between. This CDR3 contains 14 residues. Per germline, CDR1 SNHLY and CDR2 FYNNEI. The CDR3 sequence: CASSPPVGENTIYF. In nucleotides, the CDR3 is TGTGCCAGCAGTCCCCCAGTGGGGGAAAACACCATATATTTT.

This chain links TRBV5-6 with TRBJ2-3; the match to TRBD2 covers 11 bases. Germline CDR1 SGHDT, CDR2 YYEEEE. This CDR3 contains 18 residues. V shed 2 bases and J 3 bases; nucleotides not matched to a gene: 11. CDR3 DNA: TGTGCCAGCAGCTTAGGGGAACTTCGACTAGCGGGAACAGATACGCAGTATTTT. Translated, it gives CASSLGELRLAGTDTQYF.

This clonotype was observed a few times. This chain joins TRBV27 and TRBJ2-5, with 8 positions matching TRBD1. CDR3 size: 16 residues. The germline V gene encodes CDR1 MNHEY and CDR2 SMNVEV (reference sequence). Germline trimming cut 6 bases from V and 11 bases from J; bases unmatched to any gene: 20. The CDR3 region has the DNA TGTGCCAGCAGCTCACGAGACAGGGGACGGTACAATGAGCAGTACTTC. Translated, it gives CASSSRDRGRYNEQYF.

This clonotype showed up many times. The rearrangement uses TRBV29-1 and TRBJ2-4; D might be TRBD2 (5 bases). V was clipped by 6 bases and J by 6 bases, with 12 bases between them. The CDR3 contains 12 residues. Germline V gene data show CDR1 as SQVTM and CDR2 as ANQGSEA. The CDR3 reads CSVGLGRNIQYF. As DNA, the CDR3 is TGCAGCGTGGGCCTGGGGAGAAACATTCAGTACTTC.

The chain recombines TRBV4-1 with TRBJ2-7; D not resolved. Germline lookup yields CDR1 MGHRA and CDR2 YSYEKL. V shed 0 bases and J shed 3 bases, with 12 bases lying between them. CDR3 length: 15 amino acids. This CDR3 reads CASSQDRRSHYEQYF. In DNA, the CDR3 is TGCGCCAGCAGCCAAGATAGAAGGTCACACTACGAGCAGTACTTC.

This clonotype came up many times. This chain joins TRBV20-1 and TRBJ2-5, with 8 bases identical to TRBD2. J lost 1 base, V lost 0 bases, and 7 bases had no gene match. This CDR3 spans 16 amino acids. The germline gives CDR1 DFQATT, CDR2 SNEGSKA (reference sequence). Here the CDR3 DNA reads TGCAGTGCTAGAGATCTCGCTAGCGGGTCCCAAGAGACCCAGTACTTC. Translated, it gives CSARDLASGSQETQYF.

This clonotype came up many times. This chain links TRBV6-5 with TRBJ2-1; the match to TRBD1 covers 11 bases. CDR3 length: 16 amino acids. The V gene end was trimmed by 1 base and the J gene end by 7 bases; junction bases not matched to a gene: 6. In germline, CDR1 is MNHEY, CDR2 SVGAGI. As DNA, the CDR3 is TGTGCCAGCAGTTACTTATCGGGACAGGGGGTTAATGAGCAGTTCTTC. Protein product: CASSYLSGQGVNEQFF.

This clonotype was seen a few times. A read error may be the cause here, since a much bigger clone is one base away. The rearrangement uses TRBV10-3 and TRBJ2-7, with D possibly being TRBD2 (6 bases). V gave up 6 bases and J gave up 4 bases, with 7 bases separating them. Germline V CDR1 and CDR2: ENHRY, SYGVKD. CDR3 length: 11 residues. The CDR3 DNA reads TGTGCCATCAGGGAGGGGTACGAGCAGTACTTC. The encoded protein is CAIREGYEQYF.

This clonotype was counted many times. V usage is TRBV4-1 and J usage is TRBJ2-7, with a possible D match to TRBD1 (6 bases). The V end was cut by 4 bases, the J end by 6 bases, with 13 bases between. Germline values: CDR1 MGHRA, CDR2 YSYEKL. This CDR3 region has 13 residues. The CDR3 nucleotides are TGCGCCAGCAGCCTAGAACAGGGAGCCGAGCAGTACTTC. Its protein product is CASSLEQGAEQYF.

The genes are TRBV3-1 and TRBJ1-2, with D unclear. Germline lookup yields CDR1 LGHDT and CDR2 YNNKEL (reference sequence). With 0 bases removed from V and 0 bases from J, the gap between germline ends came to 14 bases. This CDR3 region has 17 residues. DNA of the CDR3: TGTGCCAGCAGCCAAGATGTTCGTCCAGGCCCTAACTATGGCTACACCTTC. Encoded protein: CASSQDVRPGPNYGYTF.

This clonotype was observed many times. This rearrangement joins TRBV12-3 or TRBV12-4 to TRBJ2-1; 9 positions match TRBD2. Trimming took 5 bases from V and 6 from J; bases not matched to a gene: 14. This CDR3 is built from 17 residues. The CDR3 protein is CASSPLSAGGEGNEQFF. The DNA of the CDR3 is TGTGCCAGCAGTCCATTAAGTGCGGGGGGGGAGGGCAATGAGCAGTTCTTC.

This clonotype has a count of ten or more. The chain links TRBV5-5 to TRBJ2-5; D ambiguous. The CDR3 has 13 amino acids. V gave up 2 bases and J gave up 2 bases, with 7 bases separating them. In germline, CDR1 is SGHKS, CDR2 YYEKEE (reference sequence). CDR3 region: CASSFAQQETQYF. DNA for the CDR3: TGTGCCAGCAGCTTCGCTCAGCAAGAGACCCAGTACTTC.

At least ten counts were recorded for this clonotype. The chain uses TRBV6-6 and TRBJ1-2; TRBD1 aligns across 8 bases. Germline trimming cut 3 bases from V and 1 base from J; bases unmatched to any gene: 4. Germline V gene lookup returns CDR1 MNHNY and CDR2 SVGAGI (reference sequence). The CDR3 runs 15 residues. In DNA, the CDR3 is TGTGCCAGCAGTTATCAGGGGGCAGATAACTATGGCTACACCTTC. This translates into CASSYQGADNYGYTF.

This clonotype was recorded at least ten times. The V call is TRBV4-3, the J call TRBJ2-1; 7 positions agree with TRBD2. V shed 3 bases and J 3 bases; nucleotides not matched to a gene: 2. Germline loops: CDR1 LGHNA, CDR2 YSLEER. There are 14 residues in the CDR3. The CDR3 DNA reads as TGCGCCAGCAGCCAGGGGGGGGTCTACAATGAGCAGTTCTTC. Its protein is CASSQGGVYNEQFF.

This clonotype has only a few counts. The rearrangement uses TRBV5-1 and TRBJ1-4; 8 nucleotides agree with TRBD1. V trimming: 2 bases; J trimming: 5 bases; junction bases outside the gene matches: 2. In germline, CDR1 is SGHRS, CDR2 YFSETQ. The CDR3 is 14 amino acids. The CDR3 region is CASSFGDRNEKLFF. The CDR3 region has the DNA TGCGCCAGCAGCTTTGGGGACAGGAATGAAAAACTGTTTTTT.

The chain links TRBV29-1 to TRBJ1-3; D gene unclear. Trimming shortened V by 3 bases and J by 4 bases, and 7 bases separated the two germline ends. Germline CDR1 is SQVTM and CDR2 is ANQGSEA. The CDR3 totals 12 residues. The CDR3: CSVDLGGNTIYF. The CDR3, as DNA: TGCAGCGTTGATCTGGGGGGAAACACCATATATTTT.